The present T cell receptor beta chain was sequenced within a study of control samples from healthy donors and cancer patients. Using immunoSEQ multiplex PCR, the repertoire was profiled, and TCRdb retains in-frame clones only, with some absent. The table records tens of thousands of clones, just under 90% of them present only once. The CDR3 contains 13 residues. Trimming removed 5 bases from V and 0 bases from J, with 8 bases in between. Germline CDR1 and CDR2: SGHRS and YFSETQ. Sequencing used blood. The chain uses TRBV5-1 and TRBJ1-1, with D unresolved. The clonotype originates from a man aged 50 to 59 in good health. This CDR3 reads CASSSGMNTEAFF. The CDR3 DNA reads as TGCGCCAGCAGTAGTGGAATGAACACTGAAGCTTTCTTT. Based on the CDR3 plus reference TRBV5-1 and TRBJ1-1, the full variable domain is KAGVTQTPRYLIKTRGQQVTLSCSPISGHRSVSWYQQTPGQGLQFLFEYFSETQRNKGNFPGRFSGRQFSNSRSEMNVSTLELGDSALYLCASSSGMNTEAFFGQGTRLTVV.